These T cell receptor beta chains were read from a single sample in a study of cytomegalovirus exposure and HLA in healthy donors. Clones were read by immunoSEQ multiplex PCR, and TCRdb kept only the in-frame ones, dropping some. In the table there are some 150,000 clones, about 89% of which are singletons. The sequenced sample was PBMCs. The source of these receptors is a woman between 18 and 29 years old in good health and CMV-seropositive. Each CDR3 is given with its conserved first and last residue. D genes are given only for firm matches. The listing skips clone size in some rows; elsewhere it reads once, few, many or a size class.

>TRBV30|TRBJ2-7|TRBD2|once
CAWSPPGGSYEQYF
TGTGCCTGGAGCCCCCCGGGGGGCTCCTACGAGCAGTACTTC
>TRBV6-5|TRBJ2-7|-|once
CASKSTFTSPYEQYF
TGTGCCAGCAAAAGCACTTTCACTTCCCCCTACGAGCAGTACTTC
>TRBV6-9|TRBJ2-7|-|-
CASTSGTIYEQYF
TGTGCCAGCACCTCCGGGACAATCTACGAGCAGTACTTC
>TRBV5-6|TRBJ2-7|-|-
CASSSQRLIRQQGGEQYF
TGTGCCAGCAGCTCCCAAAGGTTAATCCGGCAGCAAGGGGGCGAGCAGTACTTC
>TRBV7-9|TRBJ2-3|-|-
CASSIETGTDTQYF
TGTGCCAGCAGCATTGAGACAGGCACAGATACGCAGTATTTT
>TRBV7-9|TRBJ1-1|TRBD1|-
CASSGQDRGTEAFF
TGTGCCAGCAGCGGACAGGACCGCGGGACTGAAGCTTTCTTT
>TRBV2|TRBJ1-5|-|-
CASSEGRNPGNQPQHF
TGTGCCAGCAGTGAAGGGCGGAATCCTGGCAATCAGCCCCAGCATTTT
>TRBV7-9|TRBJ2-3|TRBD2|-
CASSPGGADTQYF
TGTGCCAGCAGCCCTGGGGGGGCAGATACGCAGTATTTT
>TRBV5-1|TRBJ2-1|TRBD2|-
CASSLDTPGLAGKRRFF
TGCGCCAGCTCTCTAGACACGCCGGGACTAGCGGGAAAAAGACGATTCTTC
>TRBV11-3|TRBJ2-5|-|-
CASSLWDISETQYF
TGTGCCAGCAGCTTATGGGACATCTCAGAGACCCAGTACTTC
>TRBV30|TRBJ1-1|-|few
CAWSEGQFSEAFF
TGTGCCTGGAGTGAAGGACAGTTCTCTGAAGCTTTCTTT
>TRBV11-2|TRBJ2-1|TRBD2|-
CASSLFSSGSNEQFF
TGTGCCAGCAGCTTATTTTCTAGCGGGAGTAATGAGCAGTTCTTC
>TRBV28|TRBJ2-7|-|-
CASSSPAGKLYEQYF
TGTGCCAGCAGCTCCCCCGCGGGGAAACTCTACGAGCAGTACTTC
>TRBV11-2|TRBJ2-1|-|few
CASSLESGVSYNEQFF
TGTGCCAGCAGCTTAGAGTCGGGGGTCTCCTACAATGAGCAGTTCTTC
>TRBV11-2|TRBJ2-1|-|-
CASSSRATYNEQFF
TGTGCCAGCAGCTCGAGGGCTACCTACAATGAGCAGTTCTTC
>TRBV30|TRBJ1-3|TRBD1|-
CAWSVMTGNSGNTIYF
TGTGCCTGGAGTGTCATGACAGGGAACTCTGGAAACACCATATATTTT
>TRBV15|TRBJ2-7|TRBD1|once
CATSRDGGRGLYEQYF
TGTGCCACCAGCAGAGATGGGGGCAGGGGGCTCTACGAGCAGTACTTC
>TRBV5-3|TRBJ2-3|TRBD2|once
CARSGGTSGRASDTQYF
TGTGCCAGAAGCGGGGGGACTAGCGGGAGGGCCTCGGATACGCAGTATTTT
>TRBV7-6|TRBJ2-7|TRBD1|-
CASSAQGAVYEQYF
TGTGCCAGCAGCGCCCAGGGGGCGGTCTACGAGCAGTACTTC
>TRBV7-3|TRBJ1-2|TRBD1|-
CASSPSGQGPWGYTF
TGTGCCAGCAGCCCGTCTGGACAGGGCCCCTGGGGCTACACCTTC
>TRBV27|TRBJ1-2|-|once
CASSLSGYGYTF
TGTGCCAGCAGTTTGTCGGGTTATGGCTACACCTTC
>TRBV10-3|TRBJ2-7|TRBD2|-
CAISPREGREEQYF
TGTGCCATCAGTCCACGGGAGGGCCGGGAAGAGCAGTACTTC